This TCR beta chain was profiled in a study of T cell changes during pregnancy in multiple sclerosis. The data were produced by immunoSEQ multiplex PCR, yet TCRdb's version contains in-frame clones alone and is incomplete. The sample consists of roughly 46,000 clones, 85% to 95% of them appearing once. The ends were cut back, 3 bases at V and 6 bases at J, with 11 bases in the middle. Germline CDR1 reads MNHEY; CDR2 reads SMNVEV (reference sequence). The CDR3 totals 13 residues. Sequencing used CD8+ T cells from peripheral blood mononuclear cells, obtained after pregnancy. V is TRBV27 and J is TRBJ1-2, with D perhaps matching TRBD1 (6 bases). The sequence was collected from a female donor with multiple sclerosis, enrolled in a pregnancy study. The CDR3 DNA is TGTGCCAGCAGTTTCTCAGGGGCCAATGGCTACACCTTC. It codes for CASSFSGANGYTF.